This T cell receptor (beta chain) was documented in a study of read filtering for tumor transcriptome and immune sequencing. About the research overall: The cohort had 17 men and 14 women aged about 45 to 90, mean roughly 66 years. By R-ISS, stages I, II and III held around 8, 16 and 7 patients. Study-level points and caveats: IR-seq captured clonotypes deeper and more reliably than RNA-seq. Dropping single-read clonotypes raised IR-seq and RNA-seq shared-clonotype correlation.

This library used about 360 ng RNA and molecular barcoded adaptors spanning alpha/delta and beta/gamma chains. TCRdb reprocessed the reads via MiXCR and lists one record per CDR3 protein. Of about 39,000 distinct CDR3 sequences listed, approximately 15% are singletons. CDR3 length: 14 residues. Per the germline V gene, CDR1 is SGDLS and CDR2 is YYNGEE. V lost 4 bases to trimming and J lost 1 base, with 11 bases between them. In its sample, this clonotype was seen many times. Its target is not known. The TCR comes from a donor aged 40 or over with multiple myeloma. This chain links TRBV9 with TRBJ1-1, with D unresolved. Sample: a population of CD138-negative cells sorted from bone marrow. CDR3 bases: TGTGCCAGCAGCCCTCTTCAAAAGAACACTGAAGCTTTCTTT. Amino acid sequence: CASSPLQKNTEAFF. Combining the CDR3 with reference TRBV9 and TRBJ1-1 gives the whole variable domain DSGVTQTPKHLITATGQRVTLRCSPRSGDLSVYWYQQSLDQGLQFLIQYYNGEERAKGNILERFSAQQFPDLHSELNLSSLELGDSALYFCASSPLQKNTEAFFGQGTRLTVV.